The 17 T cell receptor beta chains listed next were all sequenced from one sample in a study of T cells in Graves' hyperthyroidism and ophthalmopathy. Amplification yielded TCR beta CDR3 regions, with RNA transcripts as the source. Initially, a first-round RT-PCR of the TCR CDR3 employed the HTBI primer set. MiXCR, applied by TCRdb to the multiplex PCR reads, yields one record per CDR3 protein. The sample records around 520,000 distinct CDR3 sequences, roughly a quarter being singletons. Specimen: blood. Receptors originate from a woman aged 25-40 years with Graves' ophthalmopathy.

This clonotype was seen many times. The J gene is TRBJ2-7, the V gene TRBV6-2 or TRBV6-3; maybe TRBD1 (5 bases). The CDR3 runs to 13 residues. Trimming shortened V by 2 bases and J by 3 bases, and 8 bases separated the two germline ends. CDR1 and CDR2 from the germline V gene are MNHEY and SVGEGT. The CDR3 is CASSYVQGYEQYF. CDR3 nucleotide sequence: TGTGCCAGCAGTTACGTCCAGGGCTACGAGCAGTACTTC.

The gene calls are TRBV6-2 or TRBV6-3 and TRBJ1-1; 7 nucleotides line up with TRBD1. The length of the CDR3 is 15 residues. The germline V gene encodes CDR1 MNHEY and CDR2 SVGEGT. V shed 2 bases, J shed 4 bases, and the junction held 7 bases outside the gene matches. The CDR3, as DNA: TGTGCCAGCAGTTACAGGGGGCAGGGCGCCACTGAAGCTTTCTTT. The encoded protein is CASSYRGQGATEAFF.

This clonotype has at least ten counts. The chain employs TRBV6-5 and TRBJ2-7; D perhaps matches TRBD2 (5 bases). V lost 6 bases and J lost 1, with 16 bases in between. The V gene's germline CDR1 is MNHEY and CDR2 SVGAGI. This CDR3 has 15 amino acids. The CDR3 here is CASRPTSGVSYEQYF. The CDR3 DNA reads TGTGCCAGCAGACCGACATCCGGGGTTTCCTACGAGCAGTACTTC.

This clonotype came up many times. This chain connects TRBV12-3 or TRBV12-4 to TRBJ1-5; perhaps TRBD1 as D (6 bases). V shed 3 bases and J shed 5 bases, with 11 bases lying between them. The CDR3 is 14 amino acids. CDR3: CASSLHRDYQPQHF. The CDR3 nucleotides are TGTGCCAGCAGTTTGCACAGGGACTATCAGCCCCAGCATTTT.

The chain uses TRBV4-2 and TRBJ2-7, with TRBD2 as a possible D gene (5 bases). This CDR3 is built from 15 residues. Germline CDR1 reads LGHNA; CDR2 reads YNFKEQ. Trimming took 2 bases from V and 6 from J, leaving 17 bases between them. The CDR3 reads CASSQSRTGDAEQYF. The CDR3 nucleotides are TGTGCCAGCAGCCAATCTAGGACTGGTGACGCCGAGCAGTACTTC.

This clonotype came up many times. The V and J genes are TRBV10-2 and TRBJ2-5, with D uncertain. V was clipped by 0 bases and J by 1 base, with 6 bases between them. Germline CDR1 WSHSY, CDR2 SAAADI. CDR3 length equals 14 residues. CDR3 nucleotide sequence: TGCGCCAGCAGTGAGTCGACGGGCCAAGAGACCCAGTACTTC. Translated, it gives CASSESTGQETQYF.

This clonotype was recorded many times. This chain joins TRBV7-2 and TRBJ2-7; either TRBD1 or TRBD2 may supply D (5 bases each). Per the germline V gene, CDR1 is SGHTA and CDR2 is FQGNSA. The germline V and J ends were trimmed by 0 bases and 5 bases, with 11 bases remaining between them. The CDR3 covers 14 residues. CDR3 residues: CASSLAGLGDEQYF. The CDR3 bases are TGTGCCAGCAGCTTAGCAGGGTTGGGGGACGAGCAGTACTTC.

This clonotype was picked up many times. A junction boundary mismatches the germline segment, possibly from a read error. This chain connects TRBV20-1 to TRBJ2-7; 7 nucleotides align to TRBD1. Germline CDR1 reads DFQATT; CDR2 reads SNEGSKA (reference sequence). The CDR3 has 15 amino acids. CDR3 sequence: CSALTRDSLSYEQHF. The CDR3 DNA reads as TGCAGTGCTCTAACTAGGGACAGCCTCTCCTACGAGCAGCACTTC.

This clonotype was counted ten times or more. The V and J genes are TRBV9 and TRBJ2-2; D remains ambiguous. CDR1 and CDR2 from the germline V gene are SGDLS and YYNGEE. There are 15 residues in the CDR3. The germline V and J ends were trimmed by 0 bases and 4 bases, with 10 bases remaining between them. For the CDR3, the DNA is TGTGCCAGCAGCGTAGGTGGAACTCTCACCGGGGAGCTGTTTTTT. It is translated as CASSVGGTLTGELFF.

Ten or more counts support this clonotype. Germline is not matched at one junction end, which may reflect a read error. CDR3 amino acids: CASSSDSNYGYTF. The DNA of the CDR3 is TGTGCCAGCAGCTCCGACAGCAACTATGGCTACACCTTC. This chain connects TRBV5-1 to TRBJ1-2, with D possibly TRBD1 on 5 matching bases. The CDR3 runs to 13 residues. From germline, CDR1 is SGHRS and CDR2 YFSETQ.

The chain carries TRBV14 and TRBJ1-1, with D unresolved. This CDR3 is 13 amino acids long. CDR1 is SGHDN and CDR2 is FVKESK in the germline V gene. V was pared by 1 base and J by 8 bases, with 11 bases between. CDR3 DNA sequence: TGTGCCAGCAGCCAAGGGTTGGTGGAGGAAGCTTTCTTT. Encoded protein: CASSQGLVEEAFF.

This clonotype was recorded many times. This chain uses TRBV20-1 with TRBJ1-5; TRBD1 matches at 8 bases. This CDR3 spans 14 amino acids. Germline-derived CDR1 and CDR2 are DFQATT and SNEGSKA (reference sequence). The V and J ends lost 2 bases and 4 bases, in that order; junction bases with no gene match: 4. The CDR3 protein is CSARPGQVNQPQHF. CDR3 nucleotides: TGCAGTGCTAGACCGGGACAGGTAAATCAGCCCCAGCATTTT.

The rearrangement links TRBV6-2 or TRBV6-3 to TRBJ1-1; no firm D call. Germline CDR1 and CDR2: MNHEY and SVGEGT. CDR3 length: 15 residues. V lost 2 bases, J lost 3 bases, and 13 bases lay in between. CDR3 region: CASSYPTELDTEAFF. The CDR3 coding sequence is TGTGCCAGCAGTTACCCGACTGAGTTGGACACTGAAGCTTTCTTT.

This clonotype was seen repeatedly, ten times or more. The V call is TRBV18, the J call TRBJ2-5; D is uncertain. V lost 2 bases to trimming and J lost 3 bases, with 10 bases between them. The CDR3 spans 14 residues. Germline assignment: CDR1 KGHSH and CDR2 LQKENI. DNA for the CDR3: TGTGCCAGCTCACCAGGTGTGATAGAAGAGACCCAGTACTTC. This sequence encodes CASSPGVIEETQYF.

This clonotype was observed a handful of times. The rearrangement uses TRBV28 and TRBJ1-1, with a tentative D call TRBD1 (5 bases). V dropped 10 bases and J dropped 1 base, with 10 bases sitting between them. This CDR3 is 12 amino acids long. From germline, CDR1 is MDHEN and CDR2 SYDVKM. The CDR3 DNA follows: TGTGCCACCTACGGACAGAACACTGAAGCTTTCTTT. This translates into CATYGQNTEAFF.

This clonotype was observed a few times. The rearrangement uses TRBV19 and TRBJ1-2, with 7 bases identical to TRBD1. From germline, CDR1 is LNHDA and CDR2 SQIVND (reference sequence). The CDR3 spans 12 residues. The V gene end was trimmed by 5 bases and the J gene end by 7 bases; junction bases not matched to a gene: 4. In DNA, the CDR3 is TGTGCCAGTAGTGGGACAGCCATTGGCTACACCTTC. As protein: CASSGTAIGYTF.

This clonotype was counted ten times or more. A much larger clone lies one base from this, so it may be a read error. This rearrangement joins TRBV6-1 to TRBJ2-5; 8 nucleotides match TRBD1. In germline, CDR1 is MNHNS, CDR2 SASEGT. The CDR3 has 13 residues. V was pared by 4 bases and J by 7 bases, with 5 bases of the junction left unmatched. The CDR3 sequence is CASSVTGGGTQYF. For the CDR3, the DNA is TGTGCCAGCAGTGTTACAGGGGGAGGGACCCAGTACTTC.